This entry concerns a single T cell receptor (beta chain). Its antigen remains unknown. CDR1 and CDR2 (germline): SGHAT, FQNNGV. Trimming stripped 6 bases from V and 6 bases from J, with 18 bases between. This CDR3 contains 14 residues. Produced via immunoSEQ multiplex PCR; TCRdb's table is partial and in-frame only. The table includes tens of thousands of clones, around 95% detected once. The entry originates in a study of T cells in tuberculosis. Study-level results: Active tuberculosis patients had shorter CDR3-alpha; the beta difference was nonsignificant.

The chain combines TRBV11-2 with TRBJ2-7; possibly TRBD2 for D (7 bases). The receptor was isolated from a donor aged 10-29 years with latent tuberculosis or without tuberculosis infection. Sequencing used PBMCs. The CDR3 DNA follows: TGTGCCAGCAGTTCTATCCGCGGGGGCCCCGAGCAGTACTTC. Its protein product is CASSSIRGGPEQYF.